This T cell receptor (beta chain) is from a study of blood T cell repertoires in COVID-19. Across the study: Sample material is recorded as cDNA or gDNA derived from T cells, B-cell-depleted T cells, or PBMCs.

Study processing details: Reference gene primer amplification gave nucleated cell count estimates. Here immunoSEQ multiplex PCR was the method, and the copy in TCRdb shows in-frame clones only, minus some. That table is the source of V, J and clone size, and D and trimming were worked out from the DNA. The table includes some 350,000 clones, around 90% detected once. The specimen sequenced was peripheral blood. The clonotype originates from a human donor in a cohort sampled during active COVID-19.

The CDR3 nucleotides read TGTGCCTGGAGTTTGGACAGGGGACAAGAGACCCAGTACTTC. This encodes CAWSLDRGQETQYF. The chain is built from TRBV30 and TRBJ2-5, with 9 bases identical to TRBD1. V gave up 2 bases and J gave up 2 bases; unmatched junction bases: 3. The CDR3 has 14 residues. Germline V gene sequence: CDR1 GTSNPN, CDR2 SVGIG (reference sequence).